A single sample gave rise to the 25 T cell receptor beta chains below, sequenced in a study of response to subunit inactivated influenza vaccine (dated by TCRdb to 2016 to 2019). Library generation was performed with RT-PCR. Sequencer: Illumina HiSeq 2500. TCRdb redid the processing of the public reads, applying fastp at Q25 and MiXCR, and retained in-frame beta chains. Here each entry gathers all rows of one CDR3 protein and keeps the most common genes and DNA. Recorded for this sample are 430,000 or so distinct CDR3 sequences; 9.5% to 12% of them occurred a single time. Less than 15% of the sample comes from the top ten. The intended sense of this specimen's time point label: 45 days after influenza vaccine administration. Sample: PBMCs from blood, taken 35 to 45 days after vaccination. These receptors all stem from a man aged 45-65 years who received an inactivated influenza vaccine. Donor details come from another sample of the same person, matched by shared clones.

This sequence joins TRBV20-1 and TRBJ2-7; 10 positions agree with TRBD2. This CDR3 spans 18 amino acids. The V gene end was trimmed by 0 bases and the J gene end by 0 bases; junction bases not matched to a gene: 11. Per the germline V gene, CDR1 is DFQATT and CDR2 is SNEGSKA (reference sequence). The CDR3 DNA sequence: TGCAGTGCTAGAGATCACCCTAGCGGGAGTTACAGCTCCTACGAGCAGTACTTC. It yields the protein CSARDHPSGSYSSYEQYF.

This clonotype showed up many times. The chain combines TRBV20-1 with TRBJ2-2, with TRBD1 identical over 7 bases. V shed 5 bases, J shed 5 bases, and the junction held 11 bases outside the gene matches. This CDR3 region has 15 residues. Germline-derived CDR1 and CDR2 are DFQATT and SNEGSKA (reference sequence). The CDR3 is CSAGLQGIQTGELFF. DNA for the CDR3: TGCAGTGCTGGCCTACAGGGGATTCAAACCGGGGAGCTGTTTTTT.

The V call is TRBV2, the J call TRBJ1-5; D perhaps matches TRBD1 (5 bases). The germline V and J ends were trimmed by 4 bases and 3 bases, with 16 bases remaining between them. The CDR3 loop spans 16 amino acids. Germline CDR1 SNHLY, CDR2 FYNNEI. The CDR3 protein is CASSGLPDSLNQPQHF. CDR3 in DNA: TGTGCCAGCAGTGGACTTCCAGACAGCCTCAATCAGCCCCAGCATTTT.

This clonotype has a count of ten or more. The V call is TRBV29-1, the J call TRBJ2-7, with TRBD2 identical over 7 bases. V trimming: 4 bases; J trimming: 0 bases; junction bases outside the gene matches: 9. This CDR3 spans 15 amino acids. Germline CDR1 SQVTM, CDR2 ANQGSEA. The DNA for the CDR3 is TGCAGCGTTGTTTTGGCGGGGGTTCCCTCCTACGAGCAGTACTTC. It yields the protein CSVVLAGVPSYEQYF.

The V and J genes are TRBV28 and TRBJ2-5; perhaps D is TRBD1 or TRBD2 (5 bases each). The CDR3 totals 14 residues. Deletions cut 4 bases from V and 4 bases from J, with 13 bases between. CDR1 MDHEN and CDR2 SYDVKM come from the germline V gene. CDR3 residues: CASSSPDGAETQYF. Written as DNA, the CDR3 is TGTGCCAGCAGTTCCCCGGACGGGGCAGAGACCCAGTACTTC.

This clonotype came up a few times. V and J are TRBV5-1 and TRBJ2-7, with 9 bases fitting TRBD1. The length of the CDR3 is 16 residues. Per germline, CDR1 SGHRS and CDR2 YFSETQ. With 5 bases clipped from V and 1 base from J, the junction kept 10 bases outside the gene matches. The CDR3 loop is CASRNFGGQGSYEQYF. The DNA for the CDR3 is TGCGCCAGCAGGAACTTTGGGGGACAGGGTTCCTACGAGCAGTACTTC.

In its sample, this clonotype was seen many times. The J gene is TRBJ2-6, the V gene TRBV6-1; D uncertain. This CDR3 contains 13 residues. Trimming took off 6 bases at V and 3 bases at J, with 6 bases between the two ends. The germline gives CDR1 MNHNS, CDR2 SASEGT. CDR3 amino acids: CASRGFGANVLTF. The CDR3 nucleotides read TGTGCCAGCAGGGGTTTTGGGGCCAACGTCCTGACTTTC.

The genes are TRBV28 and TRBJ1-4; unclear D gene. In germline, CDR1 is MDHEN, CDR2 SYDVKM. The CDR3 has 11 residues. V dropped 6 bases and J dropped 10 bases, with 9 bases sitting between them. The CDR3 DNA reads TGTGCCAGCAGCGACCGCGGAAAACTGTTTTTT. Translated, it gives CASSDRGKLFF.

This clonotype was seen a few times. For the CDR3, the DNA is TGTGCCAGCAGCCGACAGGCGGACTCTGGGGAGCAGTACTTC. Translation: CASSRQADSGEQYF. This chain uses TRBV25-1 with TRBJ2-7; D may be TRBD1 (6 bases). V lost 6 bases to trimming and J lost 7 bases, with 19 bases between them. The CDR3 spans 14 residues. The germline gives CDR1 MGHDK, CDR2 SYGVNS.

Only a few counts were recorded for this clonotype. V gene TRBV4-1 combines with J gene TRBJ1-5, with D possibly being TRBD1 (5 bases). Germline CDR1 reads MGHRA; CDR2 reads YSYEKL. Trimming shortened V by 3 bases and J by 0 bases, and 12 bases separated the two germline ends. The CDR3 has 16 residues. CDR3 sequence: CASSQGGRPSNQPQHF. CDR3 nucleotide sequence: TGCGCCAGCAGCCAGGGGGGACGGCCTAGCAATCAGCCCCAGCATTTT.

The genes are TRBV12-3 or TRBV12-4 and TRBJ2-7; D could derive from TRBD1 or TRBD2 (5 bases each). The ends were cut back, 2 bases at V and 3 bases at J, with 11 bases in the middle. The CDR3 is 14 amino acids. This CDR3 is CASSLKGGGYEQYF. The CDR3 region has the DNA TGTGCCAGCAGTTTAAAGGGTGGGGGCTACGAGCAGTACTTC.

This clonotype has more than one count but fewer than ten. V gene TRBV5-1 combines with J gene TRBJ1-5, with a possible D match to TRBD1 (6 bases). Germline-derived CDR1 and CDR2 are SGHRS and YFSETQ. Trimming left V 3 bases short and J 7 bases short, with 11 bases between. This CDR3 has 13 amino acids. The CDR3 reads CASSSEQGQPQHF. The CDR3 coding sequence is TGCGCCAGCAGCTCGGAGCAGGGGCAGCCCCAGCATTTT.

A few counts support this clonotype. The chain uses TRBV7-9 and TRBJ2-1, with a weak D call TRBD1 (5 bases). CDR3 length: 15 residues. Germline-derived CDR1 and CDR2 are SEHNR and FQNEAQ (reference sequence). Trimming took off 1 base at V and 3 bases at J, with 10 bases between the two ends. CDR3 bases: TGTGCCAGCAGCTTAGGACAGACGTTCTACAATGAGCAGTTCTTC. It specifies CASSLGQTFYNEQFF.

This clonotype has more than one count but fewer than ten. This chain links TRBV12-3 or TRBV12-4 with TRBJ1-5; no clear D. The ends were cut back, 6 bases at V and 1 base at J, with 10 bases in the middle. The CDR3 length is 14 residues. CDR3 loop: CASRAGRSNQPQHF. The CDR3 coding sequence is TGTGCCAGCAGGGCAGGTAGAAGCAATCAGCCCCAGCATTTT.

This clonotype has a count of ten or more. The V and J genes are TRBV20-1 and TRBJ2-1, with TRBD1 matching over 7 bases. V shed 5 bases and J 2 bases; nucleotides not matched to a gene: 3. CDR3 length equals 13 residues. Germline CDR1 DFQATT, CDR2 SNEGSKA (reference sequence). CDR3 protein: CSAPGTAYNEQFF. In DNA form, the CDR3 reads TGCAGTGCTCCGGGGACAGCCTACAATGAGCAGTTCTTC.

The chain couples TRBV7-9 to TRBJ2-7; TRBD2 might be the D (5 bases). Germline V gives CDR1 SEHNR, CDR2 FQNEAQ (reference sequence). The CDR3 loop spans 13 amino acids. With 5 bases removed from V and 2 bases from J, the gap between germline ends came to 10 bases. The CDR3 reads CASSPGITYEQYF. The DNA for the CDR3 is TGTGCCAGCAGCCCGGGGATAACCTACGAGCAGTACTTC.

This clonotype was counted ten times or more. The rearrangement links TRBV7-9 to TRBJ2-3, with D possibly matching TRBD2 (5 bases). V gave up 5 bases and J gave up 3 bases, with 21 bases separating them. This CDR3 contains 17 residues. Per the germline V gene, CDR1 is SEHNR and CDR2 is FQNEAQ (reference sequence). The CDR3 sequence is CASSPLGPGRITDTQYF. The CDR3 nucleotides read TGTGCCAGCAGCCCCCTCGGCCCGGGGAGAATTACAGATACGCAGTATTTT. The full variable domain, with the rest looked up from reference TRBV7-9 and TRBJ2-3, is DTGVSQNPRHKITKRGQNVTFRCDPISEHNRLYWYRQTLGQGPEFLTYFQNEAQLEKSRLLSDRFSAERPKGSFSTLEIQRTEQGDSAMYLCASSPLGPGRITDTQYFGPGTRLTVL.

This chain uses TRBV7-9 with TRBJ1-3, with D perhaps matching TRBD1 (6 bases). The CDR3 extends over 17 amino acids. Germline lookup yields CDR1 SEHNR and CDR2 FQNEAQ (reference sequence). The ends were cut back, 4 bases at V and 0 bases at J, with 16 bases in the middle. This chain's CDR3 is CASSSTSGAYSGNTIYF. In DNA form, the CDR3 reads TGTGCCAGCAGCTCCACCTCGGGGGCCTACTCTGGAAACACCATATATTTT.

This clonotype has a handful of counts. The CDR3 nucleotides are TGTGCCAGCAGTTTTGGGGGCCCCGGGAGCAATCAGCCCCAGCATTTT. Protein sequence: CASSFGGPGSNQPQHF. This chain links TRBV27 with TRBJ1-5, with D possibly matching TRBD1 (6 bases). The CDR3 totals 16 residues. Germline CDR1 MNHEY, CDR2 SMNVEV (reference sequence). Trimming removed 3 bases at V and 1 base at J, with 13 bases between.

The sample holds a few counts of this clonotype. The chain recombines TRBV7-8 with TRBJ2-3, with 7 bases aligning to TRBD2. Trimming cost V 8 bases and J 1 base; bases outside gene matches: 3. Germline V gene sequence: CDR1 SGHVS, CDR2 FQNEAQ. This CDR3 has 13 residues. CDR3: CASVRGGTDTQYF. The CDR3 DNA sequence: TGTGCCAGCGTTCGGGGGGGCACAGATACGCAGTATTTT.

This clonotype was recorded many times. This rearrangement joins TRBV6-5 to TRBJ1-3, with D tentatively TRBD1 (5 bases). Trimming took off 2 bases at V and 0 bases at J, with 11 bases between the two ends. This CDR3 has 16 residues. In germline, CDR1 is MNHEY, CDR2 SVGAGI. The CDR3 protein is CASSYTTAGSGNTIYF. In DNA form, the CDR3 reads TGTGCCAGCAGTTACACGACAGCGGGCTCTGGAAACACCATATATTTT.

Notes on this clonotype: A much larger clone sits a single nucleotide away, making a read error possible. The chain employs TRBV27 and TRBJ1-1; a weak D match, TRBD1 (5 bases). The germline V gene encodes CDR1 MNHEY and CDR2 SMNVEV (reference sequence). V dropped 0 bases and J dropped 1 base, with 9 bases sitting between them. This CDR3 is 15 amino acids long. The CDR3, as DNA: TGTGCCAGCAGTTTATCGCGGGGGAGGAACACTGAAGCTTTCTTT. Encoded protein: CASSLSRGRNTEAFF.

This clonotype appeared a few times. The rearrangement links TRBV4-2 to TRBJ2-3; no clear D. The CDR3 runs 16 residues. Trimming took 0 bases from V and 0 from J, leaving 10 bases between them. The V gene's germline CDR1 is LGHNA and CDR2 YNFKEQ. In DNA, the CDR3 is TGTGCCAGCAGCCAAGATCCGGCAGGAAGCACAGATACGCAGTATTTT. This encodes CASSQDPAGSTDTQYF.

The sample holds many counts of this clonotype. This chain joins TRBV5-1 and TRBJ2-1; D not resolved. CDR1 is SGHRS and CDR2 is YFSETQ in the germline V gene. V was clipped by 0 bases and J by 9 bases, with 4 bases between them. The CDR3 has 11 residues. CDR3 region: CASSLEFEQFF. The CDR3 nucleotides read TGCGCCAGCAGCTTGGAGTTTGAGCAGTTCTTC.

The chain employs TRBV3-1 and TRBJ2-5; a possible D gene is TRBD2 (5 bases). This CDR3 has 15 residues. Trimming left V 3 bases short and J 3 bases short, with 14 bases between. Per the germline V gene, CDR1 is LGHDT and CDR2 is YNNKEL (reference sequence). CDR3 in amino acids: CASSHEYAREETQYF. CDR3 DNA: TGTGCCAGCAGCCACGAATATGCGCGGGAAGAGACCCAGTACTTC.